The TCR beta chain described here comes from a study of CD4 T cells in relation to SARS-CoV-2 and coronaviruses. The assay was immunoSEQ multiplex PCR, and TCRdb's table has in-frame clones only and misses some. Seen here are some 65,000 clones, about nine tenths observed once, and the top ten hold around 1.5%. Unexposed donor CD4+ T cells date from 2011-2018, before the COVID-19 pandemic. The CDR3 totals 16 residues. V was cut by 4 bases and J by 0 bases, with 14 bases left in between. Germline lookup yields CDR1 KGHDR and CDR2 SFDVKD. The clonotype comes from a human donor in good health. The specimen was memory CD4+ T cells from PBMCs. V gene TRBV24-1 combines with J gene TRBJ1-2; possibly TRBD1 for D (6 bases). CDR3 DNA sequence: TGTGCCACCAGTGACCCCGGACAGCCTACTAACTATGGCTACACCTTC. Residues: CATSDPGQPTNYGYTF.